The 5 T cell receptor beta chains given below trace back to one sample, sequenced in a study of Tregs in tolerant kidney transplant recipients. This table comes from immunoSEQ multiplex PCR, and its TCRdb copy is limited to in-frame clones, with some not included. Altogether some 240,000 clones are present, roughly four fifths being singletons, with the ten largest covering roughly 0.67%. Sequenced material: CD4+ T cells from blood. These TCRs come from a human donor in good health.

This clone was found once. The chain carries TRBV29-1 and TRBJ2-7; no firm D call. This CDR3 is 13 amino acids long. CDR1 is SQVTM, CDR2 ANQGSEA, per germline. V dropped 1 base and J dropped 6 bases, with 13 bases sitting between them. As DNA, the CDR3 is TGCAGCGTTGAAGGGCGCAAATTGGGCGAGCAGTACTTC. It translates to CSVEGRKLGEQYF.

The chain uses TRBV7-2 and TRBJ2-7, with D unresolved. The CDR3 contains 13 residues. V lost 1 base and J 2 bases, leaving 6 bases between the germline ends. Per the germline V gene, CDR1 is SGHTA and CDR2 is FQGNSA. The CDR3 loop reads CASSLGSAYEQYF. DNA of the CDR3: TGTGCCAGCAGCTTAGGGTCTGCCTACGAGCAGTACTTC.

The J gene is TRBJ1-2, the V gene TRBV29-1; 7 nucleotides align to TRBD1. J lost 7 bases, V lost 6 bases, and 14 bases had no gene match. Germline CDR1 and CDR2: SQVTM and ANQGSEA. This CDR3 is built from 14 residues. The CDR3 DNA sequence: TGCAGCGTGGACATGAAGGGGGCAGGTTTTGGCTACACCTTC. Its protein product is CSVDMKGAGFGYTF.

The rearrangement uses TRBV7-2 and TRBJ2-7; TRBD2 aligns across 10 bases. The CDR3 runs to 16 residues. Unmatched junction bases numbered 9, after V lost 1 base and J lost 6 bases. Germline CDR1 reads SGHTA; CDR2 reads FQGNSA. The CDR3 sequence: CASSLVGLAGAAEQYF. The CDR3 DNA sequence: TGTGCCAGCAGCTTAGTTGGGCTAGCGGGAGCTGCCGAGCAGTACTTC.

A note on this clone: Additional DNA sequences in this sample encode the identical CDR3. The chain employs TRBV7-9 and TRBJ2-3; TRBD2 might be the D (5 bases). Germline V CDR1 and CDR2: SEHNR, FQNEAQ (reference sequence). The CDR3 covers 15 residues. The germline V and J ends were trimmed by 0 bases and 6 bases, with 13 bases remaining between them. The CDR3 coding sequence is TGTGCCAGCAGCTTAGCGGTGGGAGCCTTGGATACGCAGTATTTT. This encodes CASSLAVGALDTQYF.